The rows below give T cell receptor beta chains drawn from one sample of a study of cytomegalovirus exposure and HLA in healthy donors. The data were produced by immunoSEQ multiplex PCR, yet TCRdb's version contains in-frame clones alone and is incomplete. The profile shows some 190,000 clones, around 87% of them singletons. The material sequenced was PBMCs. The receptor set was obtained from a woman aged 18-30 years in good health and CMV-seronegative. Both conserved end residues are part of each CDR3. The order of the fields is V gene, J gene, D gene, clone size, CDR3 DNA, CDR3 protein. D genes are given only for firm matches. Not all rows give a size; the values are once, few, many and, for expanded clones, a class.

V gene: TRBV27
J gene: TRBJ2-1
D gene: TRBD1
clone size: -
CDR3 DNA: TGTGCCAGTGGGGGACAGATGCGCAATGAGCAGTTCTTC
CDR3 protein: CASGGQMRNEQFF

V gene: TRBV7-2
J gene: TRBJ2-5
D gene: -
clone size: few
CDR3 DNA: TGTGCCAGCAGCTTATTCCGGTACCAAGAGACCCAGTACTTC
CDR3 protein: CASSLFRYQETQYF

V gene: TRBV5-1
J gene: TRBJ2-3
D gene: -
clone size: -
CDR3 DNA: TGCGCCAGCAGCTTGGAGCCCGTGGGGCAGGGGGATACGCAGTATTTT
CDR3 protein: CASSLEPVGQGDTQYF

V gene: TRBV27
J gene: TRBJ2-1
D gene: TRBD2
clone size: -
CDR3 DNA: TGTGCCAGCAGTCAATGGACTAGCGGGGCACCTAAGCAGTTCTTC
CDR3 protein: CASSQWTSGAPKQFF

V gene: TRBV6-5
J gene: TRBJ1-2
D gene: -
clone size: once
CDR3 DNA: TGTGCCAGCAGTTACTGGCCAGGTGGCTACACCTTC
CDR3 protein: CASSYWPGGYTF

V gene: TRBV2
J gene: TRBJ1-3
D gene: -
clone size: -
CDR3 DNA: TGTGCCAGCAGTGGTTATAAGAGATCAGGAAACACCATATATTTT
CDR3 protein: CASSGYKRSGNTIYF

V gene: TRBV6-7
J gene: TRBJ2-3
D gene: -
clone size: -
CDR3 DNA: TGTGCCAGCCACTTCTCGTGTGAGCAGTATTTT
CDR3 protein: CASHFSCEQYF

V gene: TRBV4-2
J gene: TRBJ2-3
D gene: TRBD2
clone size: few
CDR3 DNA: TGTGCCAGCAGCCAAGAAGGAGCCGGGGGGGCAGATACGCAGTATTTT
CDR3 protein: CASSQEGAGGADTQYF

V gene: TRBV7-9
J gene: TRBJ2-3
D gene: TRBD2
clone size: -
CDR3 DNA: TGTGCCAGCAGCCAGGGACTAGGCACAGATACGCAGTATTTT
CDR3 protein: CASSQGLGTDTQYF

V gene: TRBV5-1
J gene: TRBJ2-5
D gene: -
clone size: -
CDR3 DNA: TGCGCCAGCGGGATCCGGGAGCCAGGGGAGACCCAGTACTTC
CDR3 protein: CASGIREPGETQYF

V gene: TRBV10-3
J gene: TRBJ1-3
D gene: -
clone size: -
CDR3 DNA: TGTGCCTCAAAAGAACTACAAACTGGAAACACCATATATTTT
CDR3 protein: CASKELQTGNTIYF

V gene: TRBV10-3
J gene: TRBJ1-2
D gene: -
clone size: -
CDR3 DNA: TGTGCCATCAGTGGGCCGGGAGCTAACTATGGCTACACCTTC
CDR3 protein: CAISGPGANYGYTF

V gene: TRBV6-4
J gene: TRBJ2-2
D gene: TRBD2
clone size: -
CDR3 DNA: TGTGCCAGCAGCCTAAGCGGGGGGGCCCGGACCGGGGAGCTGTTTTTT
CDR3 protein: CASSLSGGARTGELFF

V gene: TRBV11-3
J gene: TRBJ2-2
D gene: -
clone size: once
CDR3 DNA: TGTGCCAGCAGCTTAGACCAGATCCAGGGAGGTACCGGGGAGCTGTTTTTT
CDR3 protein: CASSLDQIQGGTGELFF

V gene: TRBV10-3
J gene: TRBJ1-5
D gene: -
clone size: -
CDR3 DNA: TGTGCCATCAGTGGGGCCCAAGGGGGTCAGCCCCAGCATTTT
CDR3 protein: CAISGAQGGQPQHF

V gene: TRBV5-5
J gene: TRBJ2-7
D gene: TRBD1
clone size: -
CDR3 DNA: TGTGCCAGCATAGGGACAGGCACCTACGAGCAGTACTTC
CDR3 protein: CASIGTGTYEQYF

V gene: TRBV29-1
J gene: TRBJ2-7
D gene: TRBD2
clone size: once
CDR3 DNA: TGCAGCGTCTCGGGAGGCAGCTCCTACGAGCAGTACTTC
CDR3 protein: CSVSGGSSYEQYF

V gene: TRBV6-5
J gene: TRBJ1-3
D gene: -
clone size: -
CDR3 DNA: TGTGCCAGCAGTTACTCGAGCTCTGGAAACACCATATATTTT
CDR3 protein: CASSYSSSGNTIYF

V gene: TRBV18
J gene: TRBJ1-6
D gene: -
clone size: -
CDR3 DNA: TGTGCCAGCTCACCACCCTGGCCTTCACCCCTCCACTTT
CDR3 protein: CASSPPWPSPLHF

V gene: TRBV4-1
J gene: TRBJ2-1
D gene: -
clone size: -
CDR3 DNA: TGCGCCAGCAGCCCCGCCAGGGGGGCCCTAAACAATGAGCAGTTCTTC
CDR3 protein: CASSPARGALNNEQFF

V gene: TRBV11-3
J gene: TRBJ1-1
D gene: -
clone size: -
CDR3 DNA: TGTGCCAGCAGCGCGTCGACAGGACTGAACACTGAAGCTTTCTTT
CDR3 protein: CASSASTGLNTEAFF

V gene: TRBV2
J gene: TRBJ1-3
D gene: -
clone size: -
CDR3 DNA: TGTGCCAGCAGTGCGACAGAATCTGGAAACACCATATATTTT
CDR3 protein: CASSATESGNTIYF

V gene: TRBV6-5
J gene: TRBJ1-5
D gene: -
clone size: -
CDR3 DNA: TGTGCCAGCAGTTACTCGAGGGGAGGTCAGCCCCAGCATTTT
CDR3 protein: CASSYSRGGQPQHF

V gene: TRBV29-1
J gene: TRBJ2-2
D gene: TRBD1
clone size: -
CDR3 DNA: TGCAGCGCCACAGGGGTCGATACCGCCGGGGAGCTGTTTTTT
CDR3 protein: CSATGVDTAGELFF

V gene: TRBV27
J gene: TRBJ1-4
D gene: -
clone size: -
CDR3 DNA: TGTGCCAGCAGTTTATCGGTACAGGGTAGGGAACTGTTTTTT
CDR3 protein: CASSLSVQGRELFF

V gene: TRBV10-3
J gene: TRBJ2-7
D gene: -
clone size: -
CDR3 DNA: TGTGCCATCAGTGACGCCTACGAGCAGTACTTC
CDR3 protein: CAISDAYEQYF

V gene: TRBV6-5
J gene: TRBJ2-2
D gene: TRBD2
clone size: -
CDR3 DNA: TGTGCCAGCAGGCCCTCGTGGGGGGGGACCGGGGAGCTGTTTTTT
CDR3 protein: CASRPSWGGTGELFF

V gene: TRBV5-1
J gene: TRBJ2-2
D gene: -
clone size: few
CDR3 DNA: TGCGCCAGCAGTTCAGGGGCCTCGAACACCGGGGAGCTGTTTTTT
CDR3 protein: CASSSGASNTGELFF

V gene: TRBV19
J gene: TRBJ2-3
D gene: -
clone size: -
CDR3 DNA: TGTGCCAGTAGTAAACAGGCGTGGGCGCAGTATTTT
CDR3 protein: CASSKQAWAQYF

V gene: TRBV5-1
J gene: TRBJ2-3
D gene: -
clone size: once
CDR3 DNA: TGCGCCAGCAGCGACCGACTGACAGATACGCAGTATTTT
CDR3 protein: CASSDRLTDTQYF

V gene: TRBV29-1
J gene: TRBJ2-1
D gene: TRBD2
clone size: -
CDR3 DNA: TGCAGCGTTGGAAGCGGGGGGGATTACAATGAGCAGTTCTTC
CDR3 protein: CSVGSGGDYNEQFF

V gene: TRBV4-1
J gene: TRBJ2-1
D gene: TRBD1
clone size: -
CDR3 DNA: TGCGCCAGCAGCCAAGATTGGACAGGGTACGATGAGCAGCTCTTC
CDR3 protein: CASSQDWTGYDEQLF

V gene: TRBV9
J gene: TRBJ2-6
D gene: -
clone size: -
CDR3 DNA: TGTGCCAGCAGCGTAGGAGGGGGTTCATCCTCTGGGGCCAACGTCCTGACTTTC
CDR3 protein: CASSVGGGSSSGANVLTF

V gene: TRBV25-1
J gene: TRBJ2-2
D gene: -
clone size: -
CDR3 DNA: TGTGCCAGCAGTGGGTGGGGCAGGGGGAACACCGGGGAGCTGTTTTTT
CDR3 protein: CASSGWGRGNTGELFF

V gene: TRBV30
J gene: TRBJ1-5
D gene: -
clone size: -
CDR3 DNA: TGTGCCTGGAGCAGGGGACCGGGAGGTAGCAATCAGCCCCAGCATTTT
CDR3 protein: CAWSRGPGGSNQPQHF

V gene: TRBV11-1
J gene: TRBJ2-1
D gene: TRBD2
clone size: -
CDR3 DNA: TGTGCCAGCAGCTTAGGATCGGGAGGAGCCTACAATGAGCAGTTCTTC
CDR3 protein: CASSLGSGGAYNEQFF

V gene: TRBV5-1
J gene: TRBJ1-1
D gene: -
clone size: -
CDR3 DNA: TGCGCCAGCAGCCACGCGGAGCACCGCATAATGAACACTGAAGCTTTCTTT
CDR3 protein: CASSHAEHRIMNTEAFF

V gene: TRBV7-9
J gene: TRBJ2-2
D gene: TRBD2
clone size: -
CDR3 DNA: TGTGCCAGCAGCTTAGCAGCGGGAGCTATCGGGGAGCTGTTTTTT
CDR3 protein: CASSLAAGAIGELFF

V gene: TRBV6-4
J gene: TRBJ1-1
D gene: -
clone size: -
CDR3 DNA: TGTGCCAGCAGTTTCCGACAGAACACTGAAGCTTTCTTT
CDR3 protein: CASSFRQNTEAFF

V gene: TRBV28
J gene: TRBJ2-7
D gene: -
clone size: few
CDR3 DNA: TGTGCCAGCAGACAGTCCACCCGGCACGGTGCCTACGAGCAGTACTTC
CDR3 protein: CASRQSTRHGAYEQYF

V gene: TRBV5-1
J gene: TRBJ1-1
D gene: TRBD1
clone size: few
CDR3 DNA: TGCGCCAGCGGTGCGGTACAGGGGGCCGCTGAAGCTTTCTTT
CDR3 protein: CASGAVQGAAEAFF